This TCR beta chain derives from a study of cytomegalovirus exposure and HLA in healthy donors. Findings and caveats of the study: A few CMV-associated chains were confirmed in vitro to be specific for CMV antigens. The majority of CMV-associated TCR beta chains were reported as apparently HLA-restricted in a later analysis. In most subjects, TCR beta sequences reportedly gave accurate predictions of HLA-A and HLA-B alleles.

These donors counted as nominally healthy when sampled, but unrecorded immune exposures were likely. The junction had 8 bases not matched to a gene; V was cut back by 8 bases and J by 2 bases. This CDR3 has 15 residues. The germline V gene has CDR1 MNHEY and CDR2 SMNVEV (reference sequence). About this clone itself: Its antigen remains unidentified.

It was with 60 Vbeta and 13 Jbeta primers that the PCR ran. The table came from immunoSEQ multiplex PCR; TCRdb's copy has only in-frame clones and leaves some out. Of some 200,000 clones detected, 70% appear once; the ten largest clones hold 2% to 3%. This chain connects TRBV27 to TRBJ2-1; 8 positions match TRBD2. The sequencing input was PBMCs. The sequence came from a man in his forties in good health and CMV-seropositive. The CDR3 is CASSLTGGAYNEQFF. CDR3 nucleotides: TGTGCCAGCTCTTTGACGGGGGGGGCCTACAATGAGCAGTTCTTC.